This TCR beta chain was sequenced in a study of monozygotic twins with inflammatory bowel disease (dated by TCRdb to between 2018 and 2020). For the wider study: A total of approximately 30 monozygotic twin pairs were included in the full study, comprising nine German pairs (four IBD-concordant, five IBD-discordant) and 19 IBD-discordant Danish pairs. The search for disease-associated traits relied mainly on comparing, within discordant pairs, IBD patients with their genetically identical healthy co-twins. Each individual had, on average, about 151 000 unique TCRalpha sequences and 181 000 unique TCRbeta sequences available for analysis. Broader findings and caveats from the paper: TCRbeta repertoire diversity, by inverse Simpson index, was decreased in IBD patients compared with their healthy co-twins. IBD patients shared fewer clonotypes with other individuals than healthy twins did, most markedly in patients showing signs of disease activity. Because patients were on differing immunosuppressive treatments, the repertoires may have picked up extra background noise and inter-individual variability. No difference in repertoire similarity was observed between concordant and discordant twins, possibly owing to limited statistical power. The analysis was unable to tell different T cell subtypes apart. No single strong signal or clonotype linked to IBD turned up in the results, so the idea that one exists was not supported.

From each donor, a 2.5 ml peripheral blood sample was drawn into PAXgene tubes and stored at -80 degrees C. Total RNA was isolated from whole blood with the PAXgene blood miRNA kit on an automated QIAcube, without T cell sorting. Peripheral blood from monozygotic twin pairs concordant or discordant for inflammatory bowel disease was subjected to deep TCRalpha and TCRbeta repertoire profiling with unique molecular barcoding. Smoking habits were recorded for all twin pairs, and individuals were classified as current, former or never smokers. To note about this clonotype: Its antigen remains undetermined.

Sequences MNHEY (CDR1) and SVGAGI (CDR2) are obtained from the germline V gene. Inclusive of the bounding cysteine and phenylalanine, the CDR3 is 19 residues long. DNA for this receptor is not on file. Library prep was done by 5' RACE. The input for every TCR library was approximately 3,500 ng of total RNA. For each sample, cDNA synthesis with SMARTScribe reverse transcriptase was split into eight separate reactions. During cDNA synthesis, template switching was used to introduce unique molecular identifiers that contained a 6-nucleotide sample barcode. Two nested PCRs of roughly 15 and 9 cycles amplified the TCRalpha and TCRbeta cDNA, and bead purification followed each PCR. Before amplification, the cDNA was treated with uracil DNA-glycosylase and purified using the QIAquick PCR purification kit. The second PCR was the step at which Illumina TruSeq-compatible adapters and sample-specific barcodes were added. TapeStation and Qubit were used to check library quality and concentration, and 5 ng of each library went into the pool. The pooled libraries were sequenced with 2 x 100 bp reads and custom sequencing primers on an Illumina HiSeq2500 single-index Rapid Run. The authors' pipeline ran thus. MiGEC version 1.2.6 was used for UMI-based consensus assembly, which corrected PCR and sequencing errors. V(D)J alignment, clonotype assembly and CDR3 extraction were performed with MiXCR version 2.1.1. Gene usage, clonotype sharing and MAIT/NKT TCR abundance were normalised by analysing the top 1000, 10 000 and 20 000 clonotypes per sample. After downsampling to 27 000 UMIs, diversity was calculated as the inverse Simpson index using the vegan R package. Paired Mann-Whitney U tests on discordant twin pairs were used, with Benjamini-Hochberg multiple-testing correction. TCRdb reprocessed the raw reads; every CDR3 protein sequence is a single record, and DNA is not supplied. The V and J calls reflect TCRdb's pipeline rather than the authors' work. The sample table gives about 380,000 distinct CDR3 sequences. Jointly, the top ten make up approximately 2.4% of the sample.

The source of this sequence is a human donor with ulcerative colitis or Crohn's disease, or a healthy co-twin of an affected twin (not recorded which). Input material: blood. The chain uses TRBV6-5 and TRBJ1-5; the TCRdb call, TRBD1, lacks DNA for checking. The CDR3 amino acid sequence is: CASSYPTGRHSGSNQPQHF.